Described below is a single TCR beta chain sequence and its context. Its antigen remains unidentified. These data are taken from a study of cytomegalovirus exposure and HLA in healthy donors. CDR3 size: 14 residues. From germline, CDR1 is LNHDA and CDR2 SQIVND (reference sequence). Regarding the study as a whole: In vitro confirmation showed three CMV-associated chains to be CMV antigen specific. While the bulk of TCR sequences proved rare, some public TCRs turned up in many donors.

The PCR was carried out with 60 Vbeta primers and 13 Jbeta primers. The method was immunoSEQ multiplex PCR; TCRdb's version includes in-frame clones alone and lacks a portion of them. This sample has approximately 190,000 clones, with roughly nine tenths found just once. Sequenced: PBMCs. The chain links TRBV19 to TRBJ2-5, with D perhaps TRBD1 (6 bases). The J call may be incorrect, as the DNA end agrees better with TRBJ2-7. The TCR was taken from a boy aged 2 to 9 in good health and CMV-seronegative. For the CDR3, the DNA is TGTGCCAGTAGTGCCGGGACACCATCCTACGAGCAGTACTTC. Translated: CASSAGTPSYEQYF.